Each of the 14 T cell receptor beta chains below was sequenced from the same sample in a study of CD8+CD57+ T cells in acquired aplastic anemia. Genomic DNA served as template for TCR beta VDJ and CDR3 profiling. TCRdb used MiXCR to reprocess the reads, holding one entry per CDR3 protein. The sample has roughly 150,000 distinct CDR3 sequences, less than 50% seen once. Those patients picked for sequencing had displayed CD8+CD57+ cell expansion on flow cytometry. Sequencing was performed on sorted CD4+, CD8+, or CD8+CD57+ T cells (not recorded which) from PBMCs. These receptors came from a human donor with aplastic anemia.

V usage is TRBV3-1 and J usage is TRBJ2-3; D is possibly TRBD1 or TRBD2 (5 bases each). The germline gives CDR1 LGHDT, CDR2 YNNKEL (reference sequence). V lost 2 bases and J lost 2, with 20 bases in between. This CDR3 region has 18 residues. The CDR3 coding sequence is TGTGCCAGCAGCCAAAGGCCAAGTTTAGGGACCCTCACAGATACGCAGTATTTT. This translates into CASSQRPSLGTLTDTQYF.

The J gene is TRBJ1-1, the V gene TRBV15; D uncertain. The CDR3 covers 12 residues. V lost 9 bases and J 2 bases, leaving 10 bases between the germline ends. Germline CDR1 and CDR2: LNHNV and YYDKDF (reference sequence). The CDR3 loop is CATRRLNTEAFF. CDR3 coding DNA: TGTGCCACGCGCCGCCTAAACACTGAAGCTTTCTTT.

The V gene is TRBV19, the J gene TRBJ2-7; 9 bases match TRBD1. This CDR3 is built from 15 residues. J lost 5 bases, V lost 5 bases, and 10 bases had no gene match. Germline-derived CDR1 and CDR2 are LNHDA and SQIVND (reference sequence). The CDR3 DNA sequence: TGTGCCAGTAGTCCTACCTGGGGGACAGGGAACGAGCAGTACTTC. It yields the protein CASSPTWGTGNEQYF.

This clonotype was observed many times. The chain recombines TRBV4-1 with TRBJ1-5; TRBD1 aligns across 8 bases. The junction had 4 bases not matched to a gene; V was cut back by 2 bases and J by 7 bases. The V gene's germline CDR1 is MGHRA and CDR2 YSYEKL. There are 14 residues in the CDR3. The CDR3 sequence: CASSQPTGGQPQHF. CDR3 sequence (DNA): TGCGCCAGCAGCCAACCTACAGGGGGACAGCCCCAGCATTTT.

The J gene is TRBJ2-7, the V gene TRBV5-1, with D unclear. With 0 bases removed from V and 3 bases from J, the gap between germline ends came to 13 bases. Germline V gene lookup returns CDR1 SGHRS and CDR2 YFSETQ. The CDR3 totals 15 residues. The CDR3 DNA sequence: TGCGCCAGCAGCTTGGGGGCGTCAGACAACTACGAGCAGTACTTC. Protein sequence: CASSLGASDNYEQYF.

Of note for this clonotype: A junction end diverges from the germline sequence, so it may reflect a read error. J is TRBJ2-1 and V is TRBV6-5; TRBD1 aligns across 8 bases. The CDR3 sequence is 15 residues long. Germline CDR1 MNHEY, CDR2 SVGAGI. CDR3 DNA: TGTGCCAGCAGTTACTCCGGGACAGGATACAATGAGCAGCTCTTC. Its translation is CASSYSGTGYNEQLF.

The chain recombines TRBV25-1 with TRBJ2-1; no reliable D call. V was clipped by 10 bases and J by 8 bases, with 15 bases between them. Germline CDR1 reads MGHDK; CDR2 reads SYGVNS. The CDR3 runs 12 residues. The DNA of the CDR3 is TGTGCCACCACGAACCAAGCCCATGAGCAGTTCTTC. Protein product: CATTNQAHEQFF. The full variable domain, with the rest looked up from reference TRBV25-1 and TRBJ2-1, is EADIYQTPRYLVIGTGKKITLECSQTMGHDKMYWYQQDPGMELHLIHYSYGVNSTEKGDLSSESTVSRIRTEHFPLTLESARPSHTSQYLCATTNQAHEQFFGPGTRLTVL.

The J gene is TRBJ2-7, the V gene TRBV9, with no clear D. The germline V gene has CDR1 SGDLS and CDR2 YYNGEE. Trimming stripped 5 bases from V and 4 bases from J, with 7 bases between. This CDR3 has 11 amino acids. The DNA for the CDR3 is TGTGCCAGCAGTAGAATGTACGAGCAGTACTTC. It encodes CASSRMYEQYF. Looking up the rest from reference TRBV9 and TRBJ2-7 gives the full variable domain: DSGVTQTPKHLITATGQRVTLRCSPRSGDLSVYWYQQSLDQGLQFLIQYYNGEERAKGNILERFSAQQFPDLHSELNLSSLELGDSALYFCASSRMYEQYFGPGTRLTVT.

This clonotype was counted ten times or more. The rearrangement joins TRBV7-9 to TRBJ2-1, with 11 positions matching TRBD2. Trimming at V came to 5 bases and at J to 10 bases, leaving 16 bases not matched to a gene. Germline V gene sequence: CDR1 SEHNR, CDR2 FQNEAQ (reference sequence). This CDR3 region has 17 residues. DNA of the CDR3: TGTGCCAGCAGCCCCCTTCGGACACTAGCGGGAGCAAGGGAGCAGTTCTTC. Amino acids: CASSPLRTLAGAREQFF.

This clonotype was recorded many times. The V call is TRBV19, the J call TRBJ2-3; possibly TRBD1 for D (6 bases). Trimming removed 3 bases from V and 1 base from J, with 11 bases in between. Germline lookup yields CDR1 LNHDA and CDR2 SQIVND (reference sequence). The CDR3 consists of 15 residues. Here the CDR3 reads CASSMTRGRTDTQYF. Here the CDR3 DNA reads TGTGCCAGTAGTATGACCAGGGGCCGCACAGATACGCAGTATTTT.

The chain links TRBV19 to TRBJ1-2; weak D call: TRBD1 (5 bases). The CDR3 has 14 amino acids. Germline CDR1 and CDR2: LNHDA and SQIVND (reference sequence). Between the trimmed V and J ends, which lost 3 bases and 8 bases, there was a span of 16 bases. In nucleotides, the CDR3 is TGTGCCAGTAGTATCTCCAGGGAGATTGGAGGCTACACCTTC. The encoded protein is CASSISREIGGYTF. The variable domain in full, with the rest retrieved from reference TRBV19 and TRBJ1-2, is DGGITQSPKYLFRKEGQNVTLSCEQNLNHDAMYWYRQDPGQGLRLIYYSQIVNDFQKGDIAEGYSVSREKKESFPLTVTSAQKNPTAFYLCASSISREIGGYTFGSGTRLTVV.

V gene TRBV25-1 combines with J gene TRBJ1-1; tentative D call: TRBD1 (5 bases). CDR3 size: 15 residues. CDR1 is MGHDK and CDR2 is SYGVNS in the germline V gene. The germline V and J ends were trimmed by 5 bases and 1 base, with 14 bases remaining between them. Here the CDR3 reads CASSRGLWGNTEAFF. The CDR3 DNA is TGTGCCAGCAGTAGGGGCTTGTGGGGGAACACTGAAGCTTTCTTT.

This clonotype was detected ten times or more. CDR3 nucleotides: TGTGCCAGCAGATTAGACAGGGGGCCTTCCTACGAGCAGTACGTC. Protein sequence: CASRLDRGPSYEQYV. This chain joins TRBV6-1 and TRBJ2-7; 10 bases line up with TRBD1. J was trimmed by 1 base and V by 6 bases; bases with no gene match: 6. CDR1 is MNHNS and CDR2 is SASEGT in the germline V gene. CDR3 length equals 15 residues.

As concerns this clonotype: A clone one base away is much larger, so this may be a read error. The chain carries TRBV20-1 and TRBJ1-3; D call uncertain. Germline lookup yields CDR1 DFQATT and CDR2 SNEGSKA (reference sequence). The CDR3 is 14 residues long. CDR3 loop: CSAQESFSGNTIHF. CDR3 in DNA: TGCAGTGCGCAGGAATCGTTCTCTGGAAACACCATACATTTT.